Listed here are 4 T cell receptor beta chains from one sample, sequenced in a study of blood T cell repertoires in COVID-19 (dated by TCRdb to about 2020). Library prep was done by the immunoSEQ multiplex PCR assay. TCRdb retrieved this table from immuneACCESS and kept in-frame rearrangements only. Not all clones are present; in checked studies, unresolved V genes account for under half, and no reason is known for the remainder. Here the sample has roughly 53,000 clones; 75% to 95% occur a single time. The top ten clonotypes cover approximately 8% of the sample. Sequenced sample: peripheral blood. All receptors derive from a woman in her 40s with active COVID-19.

The chain carries TRBV3-1 (or the pseudogene TRBV3-2) and TRBJ2-1; possibly TRBD2 for D (5 bases). Germline CDR1 and CDR2: LGHDT and YNNKEL (reference sequence). V was clipped by 0 bases and J by 4 bases, with 13 bases between them. This CDR3 contains 16 residues. The DNA for the CDR3 is TGTGCCAGCAGCCAAGATCTCCCAGGCGGGTACAATGAGCAGTTCTTC. Its protein is CASSQDLPGGYNEQFF.

The chain uses TRBV6-6 and TRBJ1-2; 7 bases match TRBD1. J was trimmed by 4 bases and V by 5 bases; bases with no gene match: 25. Germline CDR1 reads MNHNY; CDR2 reads SVGAGI (reference sequence). The CDR3 sequence is 20 residues long. The CDR3 loop reads CASSPKGEIFTGVRSYGYTF. The CDR3 nucleotides are TGTGCCAGCAGTCCCAAGGGGGAAATTTTCACAGGGGTTCGTAGCTATGGCTACACCTTC.

The rearrangement links TRBV3-1 (or the pseudogene TRBV3-2) to TRBJ2-7; 11 nucleotides line up with TRBD2. The J segment lost 2 bases and the V segment lost 7 bases, leaving 22 bases of the junction unmatched. This CDR3 spans 20 amino acids. Germline V gives CDR1 LGHDT, CDR2 YNNKEL (reference sequence). For the CDR3, the DNA is TGTGCCAGCATGGGGCCCTCTAGCGGGGGGAGCCTACTTATTACCTACGAGCAGTACTTC. Translating gives CASMGPSSGGSLLITYEQYF.

This clone is a singleton in its sample. J is TRBJ2-7 and V is TRBV18; tentative D call: TRBD1 (6 bases). Germline loops: CDR1 KGHSH, CDR2 LQKENI. The CDR3 sequence is 14 residues long. Trimming took off 3 bases at V and 1 base at J, with 10 bases between the two ends. This CDR3 is CASSPLGTSYEQYF. DNA of the CDR3: TGTGCCAGCTCACCCCTAGGGACATCCTACGAGCAGTACTTC.